The 12 T cell receptor beta chains below all came from one sample that was sequenced in a study of T cell responses to AZD1222 COVID-19 vaccine. The method was immunoSEQ multiplex PCR; TCRdb's version includes in-frame clones alone and lacks a portion of them. In the table there are under 200,000 clones, under 95% of which are singletons. The specimen was peripheral blood, collected on day 0 of AZD1222 vaccination. These receptors all stem from an adult in good health.

The chain links TRBV18 to TRBJ2-1; 15 nucleotides agree with TRBD2. Germline V gives CDR1 KGHSH, CDR2 LQKENI. This CDR3 contains 19 residues. V trimming: 1 base; J trimming: 0 bases; junction bases outside the gene matches: 4. The CDR3 DNA is TGTGCCAGCTCACCACAGGGACTAGCGGGGGGCGGCTCCTACAATGAGCAGTTCTTC. Translation gives CASSPQGLAGGGSYNEQFF.

This chain links TRBV5-6 with TRBJ1-2; TRBD1 is a possible D gene (5 bases). The length of the CDR3 is 15 residues. Per germline, CDR1 SGHDT and CDR2 YYEEEE. Trimming stripped 2 bases from V and 6 bases from J, with 17 bases between. This chain's CDR3 is CASSLMTDRGDGYTF. The DNA of the CDR3 is TGTGCCAGCAGCTTAATGACGGATCGGGGCGATGGCTACACCTTC.

Remarks on this clone: One junction end does not reproduce the germline sequence, and a read error may be involved. The chain joins TRBV6-5 to TRBJ2-1; D is unclear. CDR3 size: 15 residues. Germline V gene sequence: CDR1 MNHEY, CDR2 SVGAGI. CDR3 residues: CASSYRPGSHNEQFF. The CDR3 DNA reads TGTGCCAGCAGTTACCGGCCTGGCTCCCACAATGAGCAGTTCTTC.

In DNA form, the CDR3 reads TGTGCCAGCAGACGGGGACAGGGGGCGTACGAGCAGTACTTC. This translates into CASRRGQGAYEQYF. V gene TRBV6-6 combines with J gene TRBJ2-7; TRBD1 matches at 12 bases. The CDR3 has 14 amino acids. Unmatched junction bases numbered 4, after V lost 6 bases and J lost 4 bases. Looked up from germline, CDR1 is MNHNY and CDR2 is SVGAGI (reference sequence).

The rearrangement joins TRBV10-1 to TRBJ2-1; TRBD2 agrees at 13 bases. The V segment lost 5 bases and the J segment 3 bases; nucleotides outside the gene matches: 7. The CDR3 runs to 17 residues. The germline V gene encodes CDR1 WNHNN and CDR2 SYGVQD (reference sequence). The CDR3 here is CASSLGLAGAIYNEQFF. The CDR3 DNA sequence: TGCGCCAGCAGTCTCGGACTAGCGGGGGCAATCTACAATGAGCAGTTCTTC.

The chain carries TRBV7-2 and TRBJ1-4; the D gene is possibly TRBD1 (6 bases). Per the germline V gene, CDR1 is SGHTA and CDR2 is FQGNSA. CDR3 length equals 16 residues. V lost 5 bases and J 6 bases, leaving 19 bases between the germline ends. CDR3: CASSPKRTASHEKLFF. CDR3 bases: TGTGCCAGCAGCCCCAAGAGGACAGCCTCGCATGAAAAACTGTTTTTT.

The V call is TRBV5-6, the J call TRBJ1-6; perhaps TRBD1 as D (6 bases). Germline CDR1 is SGHDT and CDR2 is YYEEEE. The CDR3 is 14 residues long. Trimming took off 2 bases at V and 10 bases at J, with 13 bases between the two ends. CDR3 DNA sequence: TGTGCCAGCAGCTTCGTGGGGGCGGGATCACCCCTCCACTTT. Protein product: CASSFVGAGSPLHF.

V and J are TRBV5-5 and TRBJ1-1, with D tentatively TRBD1 (5 bases). V lost 4 bases, J lost 3 bases, and 13 bases lay in between. Per the germline V gene, CDR1 is SGHKS and CDR2 is YYEKEE (reference sequence). CDR3 length equals 14 residues. This chain's CDR3 is CASSPGAGDTEAFF. The CDR3 DNA sequence: TGTGCCAGCAGCCCCGGGGCGGGGGACACTGAAGCTTTCTTT.

The chain employs TRBV6-6 and TRBJ2-3, with 10 bases identical to TRBD2. Germline CDR1 and CDR2: MNHNY and SVGAGI (reference sequence). The V gene end was trimmed by 5 bases and the J gene end by 5 bases; junction bases not matched to a gene: 13. This CDR3 is built from 17 residues. CDR3 coding DNA: TGTGCCAGCAGTCTCTCCGGGACTAGCGTCGGTGGAGATACGCAGTATTTT. The encoded protein is CASSLSGTSVGGDTQYF.

The chain employs TRBV13 and TRBJ1-5, with a tentative D call TRBD1 (6 bases). This CDR3 comprises 14 residues. V was shortened by 4 bases and J by 4 bases, with 11 bases between the two germline ends. Germline CDR1 is PRHDT and CDR2 is FYEKMQ (reference sequence). The CDR3 nucleotides read TGTGCCAGCAGCTCCGGGACAACTAATCAGCCCCAGCATTTT. This sequence encodes CASSSGTTNQPQHF.

The V gene is TRBV2, the J gene TRBJ1-2; D gene uncertain. This CDR3 comprises 15 residues. V shed 2 bases and J shed 5 bases, with 15 bases lying between them. Germline V gives CDR1 SNHLY, CDR2 FYNNEI. The DNA for the CDR3 is TGTGCCAGCAGTGAACGGGCAGGTGGAAGATATGGCTACACCTTC. It codes for CASSERAGGRYGYTF.

A few counts support this clone. The chain uses TRBV5-6 and TRBJ2-7, with no clear D. Trimming pared 3 bases from V and 3 bases from J, leaving 10 bases between. The CDR3 sequence is 13 residues long. CDR1 is SGHDT and CDR2 is YYEEEE in the germline V gene. CDR3 DNA sequence: TGTGCCAGCAGCTCTATCTCCAGCTACGAGCAGTACTTC. Translating it yields CASSSISSYEQYF. The full variable domain, in which reference TRBV5-6 and TRBJ2-7 provide the parts outside the CDR3, is DAGVTQSPTHLIKTRGQQVTLRCSPKSGHDTVSWYQQALGQGPQFIFQYYEEEERQRGNFPDRFSGHQFPNYSSELNVNALLLGDSALYLCASSSISSYEQYFGPGTRLTVT.